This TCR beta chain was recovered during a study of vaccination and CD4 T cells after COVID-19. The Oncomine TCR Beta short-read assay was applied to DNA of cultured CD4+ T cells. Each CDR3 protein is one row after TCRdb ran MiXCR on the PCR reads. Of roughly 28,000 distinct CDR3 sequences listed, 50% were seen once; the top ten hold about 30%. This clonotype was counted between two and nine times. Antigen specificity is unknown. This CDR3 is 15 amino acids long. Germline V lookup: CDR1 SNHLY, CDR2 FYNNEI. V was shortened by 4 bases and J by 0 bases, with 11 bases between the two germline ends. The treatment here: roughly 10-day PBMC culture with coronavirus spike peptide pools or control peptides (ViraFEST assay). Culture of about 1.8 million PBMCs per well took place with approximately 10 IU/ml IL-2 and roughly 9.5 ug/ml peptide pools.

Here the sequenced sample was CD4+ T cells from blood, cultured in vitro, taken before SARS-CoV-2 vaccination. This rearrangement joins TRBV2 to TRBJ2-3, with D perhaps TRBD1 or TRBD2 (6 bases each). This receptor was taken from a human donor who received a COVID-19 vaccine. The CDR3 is CASSVGGWSTDTQYF. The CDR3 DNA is TGTGCCAGCAGTGTGGGGGGCTGGAGCACAGATACGCAGTATTTT.